The clone carrying this T cell receptor beta chain was detected many times. Its antigen remains unidentified. This sample was included in a study of blood T cells in healthy people across ages. Study results and caveats: Unsorted PBMCs ruled out conclusive naive versus antigen-experienced comparison. The unknown donor CMV status may have confounded expanded clonotype changes. Significant beta diversity loss was already apparent by age roughly 38, declining roughly linearly.

Trimming stripped 7 bases from V and 5 bases from J, with 18 bases between. The CDR3 runs to 14 residues. Germline CDR1 is MDHEN and CDR2 is SYDVKM. Through a sample-barcoded 5' primer and a J-beta primer mix, a second PCR was run for roughly 7 to 11 cycles. With 12 random nucleotides, a template-switch adaptor tagged each individual cDNA molecule. Each CDR3 protein is one row after TCRdb ran MiXCR on the 5' RACE reads. The sample shows more than 550,000 distinct CDR3 sequences, over 20% of them seen only once. Sequenced input: blood. The chain recombines TRBV28 with TRBJ2-7; D uncertain. The receptor's source is a man aged 70-80 years in good health. The CDR3 bases are TGTGCCAGCACCCCGATGGAGCAGCCCCACGAGCAGTACTTC. Encoded protein: CASTPMEQPHEQYF.